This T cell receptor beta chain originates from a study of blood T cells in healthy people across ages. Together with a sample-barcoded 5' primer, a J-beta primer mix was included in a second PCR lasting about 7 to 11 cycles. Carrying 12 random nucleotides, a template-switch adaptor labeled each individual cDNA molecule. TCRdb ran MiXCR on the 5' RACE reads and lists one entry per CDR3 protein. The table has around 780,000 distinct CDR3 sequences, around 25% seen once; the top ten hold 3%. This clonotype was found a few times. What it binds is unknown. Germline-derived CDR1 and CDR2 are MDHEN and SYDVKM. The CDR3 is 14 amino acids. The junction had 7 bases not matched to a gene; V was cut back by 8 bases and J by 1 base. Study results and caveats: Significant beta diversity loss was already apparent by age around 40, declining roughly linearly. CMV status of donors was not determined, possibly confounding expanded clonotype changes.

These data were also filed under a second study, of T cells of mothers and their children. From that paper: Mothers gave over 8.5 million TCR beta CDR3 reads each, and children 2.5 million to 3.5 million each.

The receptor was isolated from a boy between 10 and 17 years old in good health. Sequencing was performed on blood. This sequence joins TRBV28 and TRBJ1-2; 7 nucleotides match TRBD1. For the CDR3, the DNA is TGTGCCAGCGGAACAGGGGCTTTTAACTATGGCTACACCTTC. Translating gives CASGTGAFNYGYTF.